This T cell receptor beta chain was sequenced during a study of blood T cell repertoires in COVID-19. Study overall: Italy, Spain and the United States were the sources of the convalescent and acute COVID-19 samples.

Germline-derived CDR1 and CDR2 are KGHSH and LQKENI. V was pared by 5 bases and J by 4 bases, with 11 bases between. The CDR3 contains 14 residues. The data were produced by immunoSEQ multiplex PCR, yet TCRdb's version contains in-frame clones alone and is incomplete. The table includes a few hundred thousand clones, about 79% detected once. The source material was peripheral blood. This TCR derives from a woman aged 40 to 50 who had recovered from COVID-19. The V and J genes are TRBV18 and TRBJ2-2; a possible D gene is TRBD1 (6 bases). CDR3 sequence reads: CASSSRTATGELFF. Written as DNA, the CDR3 is TGTGCCAGCTCATCCCGGACAGCCACCGGGGAGCTGTTTTTT.